This T cell receptor (beta chain) is from a study of blood T cell repertoires in COVID-19. At the level of the study: The study drew acute and convalescent COVID-19 samples from the United States, Italy and Spain. PBMCs, B-cell-depleted T cells, or T cells provided the cDNA or gDNA that made up the material.

The germline CDR1 and CDR2 sequences are SGHRS and YFSETQ. This CDR3 comprises 13 residues. Trimming at V came to 4 bases and at J to 5 bases, leaving 5 bases not matched to a gene. In Seattle, patients joined the study during active infection and were tracked longitudinally. Source study methods: Using reference gene primer amplification, nucleated cell counts were estimated. Measured with immunoSEQ multiplex PCR; TCRdb has only the in-frame clones, and not every one. That table supplies the V and J calls and clone size; D and trimming were determined from the DNA. The sample holds about 70,000 clones; 65% to 90% are singletons and the top ten take around 6.9%.

The V gene is TRBV5-1, the J gene TRBJ2-5, with 7 bases lining up with TRBD1. This receptor was identified in a young man with COVID-19, enrolled during active disease. The source material was peripheral blood. The CDR3 region has the DNA TGCGCCAGCAGCCCGGGACAGTTGGAGACCCAGTACTTC. This encodes CASSPGQLETQYF.